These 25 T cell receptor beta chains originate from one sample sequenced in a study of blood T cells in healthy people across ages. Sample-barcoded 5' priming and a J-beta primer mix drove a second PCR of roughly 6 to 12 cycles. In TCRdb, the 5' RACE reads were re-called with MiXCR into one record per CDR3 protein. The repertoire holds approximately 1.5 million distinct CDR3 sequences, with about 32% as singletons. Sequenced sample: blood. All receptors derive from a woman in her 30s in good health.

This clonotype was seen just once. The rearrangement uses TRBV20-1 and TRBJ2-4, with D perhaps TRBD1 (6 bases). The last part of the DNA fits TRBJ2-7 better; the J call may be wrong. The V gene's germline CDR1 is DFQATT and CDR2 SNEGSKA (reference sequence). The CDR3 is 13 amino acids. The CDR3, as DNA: TGCAGTGCTAGTTGGCCAGGGGTCTACGAGCAGTACTTC. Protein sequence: CSASWPGVYEQYF.

In DNA, the CDR3 is TGCGCCAGCACCCTAGGGACTAGCGGGACCTCATTCAACAATGAGCAGTTCTTC. Translating gives CASTLGTSGTSFNNEQFF. V usage is TRBV4-1 and J usage is TRBJ2-1; TRBD2 matches at 13 bases. CDR1 MGHRA and CDR2 YSYEKL come from the germline V gene. The CDR3 extends over 18 amino acids. The junction had 14 bases not matched to a gene; V was cut back by 7 bases and J by 5 bases.

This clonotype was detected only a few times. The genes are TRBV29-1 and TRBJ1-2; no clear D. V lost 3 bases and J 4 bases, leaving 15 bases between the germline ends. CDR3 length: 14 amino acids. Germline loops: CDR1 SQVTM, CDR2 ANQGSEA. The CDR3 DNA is TGCAGCGTTGATGTGACCAGTTTGGGCTATGGCTACACCTTC. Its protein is CSVDVTSLGYGYTF. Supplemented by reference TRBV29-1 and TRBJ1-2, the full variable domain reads SAVISQKPSRDICQRGTSLTIQCQVDSQVTMMFWYRQQPGQSLTLIATANQGSEATYESGFVIDKFPISRPNLTFSTLTVSNMSPEDSSIYLCSVDVTSLGYGYTFGSGTRLTVV.

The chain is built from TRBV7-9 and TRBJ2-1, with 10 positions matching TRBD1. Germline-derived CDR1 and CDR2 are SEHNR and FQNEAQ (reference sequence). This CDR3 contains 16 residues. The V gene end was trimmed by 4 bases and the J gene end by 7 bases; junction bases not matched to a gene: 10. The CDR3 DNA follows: TGTGCCAGCAGCTACTCGACAGGGGGCGAACTGAATGAGCAGTTCTTC. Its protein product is CASSYSTGGELNEQFF.

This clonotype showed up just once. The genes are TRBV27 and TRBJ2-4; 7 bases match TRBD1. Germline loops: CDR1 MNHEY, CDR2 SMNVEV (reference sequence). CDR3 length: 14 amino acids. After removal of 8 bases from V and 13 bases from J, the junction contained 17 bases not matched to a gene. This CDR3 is CASASGTAFVGQYF. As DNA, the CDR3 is TGTGCCAGCGCATCAGGGACAGCCTTCGTCGGGCAGTACTTC.

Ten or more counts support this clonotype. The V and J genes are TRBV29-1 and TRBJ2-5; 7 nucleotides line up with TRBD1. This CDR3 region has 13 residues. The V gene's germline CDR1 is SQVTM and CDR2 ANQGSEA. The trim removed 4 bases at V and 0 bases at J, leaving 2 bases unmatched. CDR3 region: CSVAGTDQETQYF. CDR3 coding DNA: TGCAGCGTTGCTGGGACAGACCAAGAGACCCAGTACTTC.

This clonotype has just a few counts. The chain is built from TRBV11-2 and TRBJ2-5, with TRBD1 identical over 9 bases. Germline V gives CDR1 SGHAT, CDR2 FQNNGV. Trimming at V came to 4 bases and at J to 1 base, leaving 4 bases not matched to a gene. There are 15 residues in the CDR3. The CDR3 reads CASSSRTGVQETQYF. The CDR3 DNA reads TGTGCCAGCAGCTCCCGGACAGGGGTCCAAGAGACCCAGTACTTC.

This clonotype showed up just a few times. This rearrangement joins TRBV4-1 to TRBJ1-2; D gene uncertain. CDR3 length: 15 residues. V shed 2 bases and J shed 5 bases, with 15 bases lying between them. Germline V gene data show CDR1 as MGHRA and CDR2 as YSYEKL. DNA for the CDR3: TGCGCCAGCAGCCAAATGGACCAGGACGATTATGGCTACACCTTC. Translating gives CASSQMDQDDYGYTF.

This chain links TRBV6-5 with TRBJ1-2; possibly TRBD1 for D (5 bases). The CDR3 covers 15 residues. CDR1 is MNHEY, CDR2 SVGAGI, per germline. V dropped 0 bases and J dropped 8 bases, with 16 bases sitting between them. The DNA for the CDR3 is TGTGCCAGCAGTTACTCGTGGGGCGGGCATTCCGGCTACACCTTC. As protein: CASSYSWGGHSGYTF.

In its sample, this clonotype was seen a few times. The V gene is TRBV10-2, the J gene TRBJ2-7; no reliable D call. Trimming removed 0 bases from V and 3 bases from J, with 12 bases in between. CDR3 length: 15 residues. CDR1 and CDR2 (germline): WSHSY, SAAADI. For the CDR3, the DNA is TGCGCCAGCAGTGAGTCGCTCCGACGGAGCTACGAGCAGTACTTC. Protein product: CASSESLRRSYEQYF.

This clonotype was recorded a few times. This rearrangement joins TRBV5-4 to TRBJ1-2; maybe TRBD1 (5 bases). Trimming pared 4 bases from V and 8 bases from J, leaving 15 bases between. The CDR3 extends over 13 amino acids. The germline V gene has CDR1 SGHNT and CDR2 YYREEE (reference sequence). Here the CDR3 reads CASSAGTPGGYTF. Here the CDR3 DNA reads TGTGCCAGCAGCGCCGGGACGCCGGGCGGCTACACCTTC. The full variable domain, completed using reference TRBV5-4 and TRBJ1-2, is ETGVTQSPTHLIKTRGQQVTLRCSSQSGHNTVSWYQQALGQGPQFIFQYYREEENGRGNFPPRFSGLQFPNYSSELNVNALELDDSALYLCASSAGTPGGYTFGSGTRLTVV.

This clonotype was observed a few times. DNA of the CDR3: TGCACCACATCGGGCCCAAAGAGCTCCTATAATTCACCCCTCCACTTT. The encoded protein is CTTSGPKSSYNSPLHF. The chain carries TRBV20-1 and TRBJ1-6; no clear D. This CDR3 has 16 residues. Germline values: CDR1 DFQATT, CDR2 SNEGSKA (reference sequence).

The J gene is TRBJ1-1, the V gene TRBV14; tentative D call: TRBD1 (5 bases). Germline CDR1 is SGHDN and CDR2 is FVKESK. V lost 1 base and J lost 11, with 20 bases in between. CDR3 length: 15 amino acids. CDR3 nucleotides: TGTGCCAGCAGCCAAGGGGGCCGCCCTTCCTATGAGGCTTTCTTT. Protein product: CASSQGGRPSYEAFF. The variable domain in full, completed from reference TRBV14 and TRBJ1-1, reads EAGVTQFPSHSVIEKGQTVTLRCDPISGHDNLYWYRRVMGKEIKFLLHFVKESKQDESGMPNNRFLAERTGGTYSTLKVQPAELEDSGVYFCASSQGGRPSYEAFFGQGTRLTVV.

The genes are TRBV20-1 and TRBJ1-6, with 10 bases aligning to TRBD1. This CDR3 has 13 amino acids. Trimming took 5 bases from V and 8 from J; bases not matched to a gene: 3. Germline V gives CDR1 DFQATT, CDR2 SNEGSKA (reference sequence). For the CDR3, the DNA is TGCAGTGCTCCGGGACAGGGGTATTCACCCCTCCACTTT. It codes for CSAPGQGYSPLHF.

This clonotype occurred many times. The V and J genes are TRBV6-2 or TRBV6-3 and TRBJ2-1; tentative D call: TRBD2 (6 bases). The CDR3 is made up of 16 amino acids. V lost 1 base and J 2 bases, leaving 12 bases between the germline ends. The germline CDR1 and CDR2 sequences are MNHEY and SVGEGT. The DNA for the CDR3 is TGTGCCAGCAGTTACTGGGGGACTTTAACCTACAATGAGCAGTTCTTC. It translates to CASSYWGTLTYNEQFF.

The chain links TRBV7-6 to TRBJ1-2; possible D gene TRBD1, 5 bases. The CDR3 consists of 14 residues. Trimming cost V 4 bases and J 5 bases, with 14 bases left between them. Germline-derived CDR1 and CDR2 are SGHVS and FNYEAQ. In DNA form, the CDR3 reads TGTGCCAGCAGCTCCCTTGGGGGAAGTTATGGCTACACCTTC. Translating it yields CASSSLGGSYGYTF.

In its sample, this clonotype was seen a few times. The CDR3 is CATSRGSGSSYEQYF. The CDR3 nucleotides are TGTGCCACCAGCAGAGGTAGCGGGAGCTCCTACGAGCAGTACTTC. The chain employs TRBV15 and TRBJ2-7; the match to TRBD2 covers 9 bases. Germline V lookup: CDR1 LNHNV, CDR2 YYDKDF (reference sequence). V was pared by 1 base and J by 0 bases, with 1 base of the junction left unmatched. CDR3 size: 15 residues.

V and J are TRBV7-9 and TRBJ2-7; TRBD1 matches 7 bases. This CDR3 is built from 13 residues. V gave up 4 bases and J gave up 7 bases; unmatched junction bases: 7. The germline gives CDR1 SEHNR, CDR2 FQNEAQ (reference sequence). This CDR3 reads CASSSYQGVEQYF. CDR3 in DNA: TGTGCCAGCAGCTCCTACCAGGGGGTTGAGCAGTACTTC.

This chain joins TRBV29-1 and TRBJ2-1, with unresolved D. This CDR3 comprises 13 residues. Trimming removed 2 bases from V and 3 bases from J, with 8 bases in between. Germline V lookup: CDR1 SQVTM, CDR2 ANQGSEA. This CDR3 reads CSVELVSYNEQFF. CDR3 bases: TGCAGCGTTGAATTAGTCAGCTACAATGAGCAGTTCTTC.

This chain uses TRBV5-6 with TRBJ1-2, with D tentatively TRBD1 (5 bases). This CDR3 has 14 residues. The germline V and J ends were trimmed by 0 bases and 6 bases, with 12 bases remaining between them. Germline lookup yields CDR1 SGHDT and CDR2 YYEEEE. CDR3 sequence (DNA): TGTGCCAGCAGCTTGGAAACACTCAGGGATGGCTACACCTTC. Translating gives CASSLETLRDGYTF.

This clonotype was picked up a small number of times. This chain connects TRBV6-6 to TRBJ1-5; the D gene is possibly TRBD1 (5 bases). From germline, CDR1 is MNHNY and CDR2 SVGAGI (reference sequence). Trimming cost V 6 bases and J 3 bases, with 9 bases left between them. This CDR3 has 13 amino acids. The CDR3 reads CASSATDNQPQHF. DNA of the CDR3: TGTGCCAGCAGCGCGACAGACAATCAGCCCCAGCATTTT.

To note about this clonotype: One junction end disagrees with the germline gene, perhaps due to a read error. CDR3 region: CASSEASLGANVPTF. The DNA for the CDR3 is TGTGCCAGCAGTGAAGCCAGTCTGGGGGCCAACGTCCCGACTTTC. This chain links TRBV6-1 with TRBJ2-6, with TRBD1 as a possible D gene (6 bases). The CDR3 runs to 15 residues. Looked up from germline, CDR1 is MNHNS and CDR2 is SASEGT.

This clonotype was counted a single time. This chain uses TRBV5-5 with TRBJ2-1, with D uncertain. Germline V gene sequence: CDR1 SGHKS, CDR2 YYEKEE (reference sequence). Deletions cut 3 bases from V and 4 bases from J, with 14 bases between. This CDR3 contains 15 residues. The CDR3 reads CASSCDPALYNEQFF. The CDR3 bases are TGTGCCAGCAGCTGCGATCCGGCTCTATACAATGAGCAGTTCTTC.

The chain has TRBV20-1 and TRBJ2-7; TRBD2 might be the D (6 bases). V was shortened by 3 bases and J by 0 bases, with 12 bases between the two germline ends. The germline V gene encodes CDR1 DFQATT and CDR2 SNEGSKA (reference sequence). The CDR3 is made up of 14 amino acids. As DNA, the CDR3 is TGCAGTGCTAGTAACTTCGGGAGCTCCTACGAGCAGTACTTC. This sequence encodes CSASNFGSSYEQYF.

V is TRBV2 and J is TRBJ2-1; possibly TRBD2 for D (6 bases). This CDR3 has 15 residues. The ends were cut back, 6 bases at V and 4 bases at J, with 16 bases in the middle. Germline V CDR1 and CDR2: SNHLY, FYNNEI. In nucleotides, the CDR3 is TGTGCCAGCAGACGCATAGCGGTGAAATACAATGAGCAGTTCTTC. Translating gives CASRRIAVKYNEQFF.